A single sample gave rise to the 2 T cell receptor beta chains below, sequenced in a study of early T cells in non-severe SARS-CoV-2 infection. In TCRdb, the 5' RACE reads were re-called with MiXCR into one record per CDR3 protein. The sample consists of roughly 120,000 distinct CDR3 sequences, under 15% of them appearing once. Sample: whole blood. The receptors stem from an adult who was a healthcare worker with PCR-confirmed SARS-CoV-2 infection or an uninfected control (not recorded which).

CDR3 in DNA: TGTGCCTGGAGTGTACCCTCAGTAGCCGCCGGGGAGCTGTTTTTT. Protein product: CAWSVPSVAAGELFF. The chain couples TRBV30 to TRBJ2-2; no definite D call. The CDR3 sequence is 15 residues long. Looked up from germline, CDR1 is GTSNPN and CDR2 is SVGIG (reference sequence). Trimming cost V 0 bases and J 6 bases, with 14 bases left between them. The full variable domain, rest sourced from reference TRBV30 and TRBJ2-2, is SQTIHQWPATLVQPVGSPLSLECTVEGTSNPNLYWYRQAAGRGLQLLFYSVGIGQISSEVPQNLSASRPQDRQFILSSKKLLLSDSGFYLCAWSVPSVAAGELFFGEGSRLTVL.

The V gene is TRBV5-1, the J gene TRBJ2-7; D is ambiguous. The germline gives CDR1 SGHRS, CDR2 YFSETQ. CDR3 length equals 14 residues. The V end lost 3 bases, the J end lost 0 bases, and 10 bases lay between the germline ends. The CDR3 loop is CASSSPESSYEQYF. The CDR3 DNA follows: TGCGCCAGCAGCTCGCCCGAGAGCTCCTACGAGCAGTACTTC.